The clone carrying this T cell receptor (beta chain) was seen ten or more times. Its antigen remains unknown. The sample comes from a study of T cells after posttransplantation cyclophosphamide. The V gene end was trimmed by 7 bases and the J gene end by 4 bases; junction bases not matched to a gene: 4. There are 13 residues in the CDR3. Germline V gene sequence: CDR1 SGHDT, CDR2 YYEEEE. TCRdb's table, derived via immunoSEQ multiplex PCR, lists solely in-frame clones and lacks some. Observed in the sample are just over 25,000 clones, none of them singletons. Peripheral blood was collected from the related graft donor on the marrow donation day. Study results and caveats: Blood and skin or GI T cell repertoires showed limited TRB overlap. Recipient CMV seropositivity and CMV reactivation strongly tracked TRB clonality. Donor-recipient repertoire similarity was low at 1-2 months, rising over year one.

This clonotype was obtained from a man over 45 in good health, CMV-negative, and a related stem cell transplant donor. The sequenced material came from PBMCs. The rearrangement joins TRBV5-6 to TRBJ1-3; 8 bases map to TRBD1. CDR3 residues: CASGGTGGNTIYF. The CDR3 DNA sequence: TGTGCCAGCGGGGGGACAGGAGGAAACACCATATATTTT.